Sequencing of this T cell receptor (beta chain) was carried out in a study of T-cell memory formation after mild COVID-19 listed by TCRdb under 2021. The study in broad terms: TCR sequence clusters from the two donors were found to be largely donor specific. Longitudinal TCRalpha and TCRbeta repertoire sequencing tracked T-cell clones expanding and contracting after mild COVID-19 in a couple of donors. Two young, previously healthy adult volunteers, one female and one male, were included in the cohort.

Sequencing instrument: Illumina NovaSeq 6000. cDNA libraries for TCRalpha and TCRbeta were prepared by 5'RACE using constant-segment primers, with sample barcodes and unique molecular identifiers added. Trizol reagent was used to extract RNA from every sample. Library amplification was performed in two PCR steps, and a second sample barcode and Illumina TruSeq adapters were introduced in the second step. Libraries were sequenced on an Illumina NovaSeq with 2 x 150 bp paired-end reads. For the original study's pipeline: Demultiplexing of reads and collapsing into UMI-guided consensus sequences were performed with migec v1.2.7. Using mixcr v2.1.11, the UMI consensuses were aligned to TRA and TRB V and J templates and assembled into clonotypes. Clonotypes were classified as expanded or contracted when called significant by both edgeR and NoisET, with noise models trained on biological replicates. For edgeR calls, the thresholds were a false discovery rate-adjusted p below 0.01 and a log2 fold-change of 1. As an exploratory analysis of dynamics, max-normalized trajectories of the 1000 most abundant clonotypes were examined by PCA with hierarchical clustering. The CD4 or CD8 phenotype of responding clones was assigned using the separately sequenced CD4+ and CD8+ repertoires. Through fastp at Q25 and MiXCR, TCRdb rebuilt clones from the public reads, retaining in-frame beta chains. Every distinct CDR3 protein forms one entry, paired with its most common genes and DNA. TCRdb's processing, not the authors' own work, is the source of the V and J calls. This sample is represented by some 330,000 distinct CDR3 sequences; roughly 21% of them were singletons. The ten largest clonotypes hold roughly an eighth of the sample.

General findings and caveats noted by the study authors: Some responding clones were detected in pre-infection memory, which suggested that pre-existing cross-reactive memory T cells had joined the SARS-CoV-2 response. Clones that contracted from day 15 to 85 showed balanced CD4/CD8 phenotypes, whereas a second wave of clones that expanded from day 15 to 37 leaned towards CD4+. Contracting CD4+ clones were found mainly in CM and EM memory subsets, while CD8+ clones were enriched in EMRA. The second-wave clones that peaked on day 37 were not confirmed to be SARS-CoV-2 specific. The study covered only a couple of mild cases, and larger cohorts including severe cases with pre-infection samples were considered necessary.

There are a few counts of this clonotype. The clone's antigen remains unknown. It has no much larger one-base neighbor in the sample; base qualities were not kept. Ficoll-Paque density gradient centrifugation was the method used to isolate PBMCs. Sequences SNHLY (CDR1) and FYNNEI (CDR2) are obtained from the germline V gene. Deletion took 4 bases off V and 0 bases off J, with a span of 16 bases between the germline ends. The CDR3 runs 16 residues from the cysteine to the phenylalanine. Of the read, only the CDR3 DNA is kept; its 48 bases are in frame from base 1. The sequence links TRBV2 to TRBJ2-7, with no D gene named confidently. The clonotype comes from an adult woman who had mild COVID-19 (a few samples of this study predate the infection). The sample titles of this study are shuffled in the database, so cell type and time point are left out; the donor was told from shared clones. Sequenced sample: PBMCs or a T cell subset sorted from them (not recorded which). CDR3 region: CASSGLSHWSSYEQYF. The DNA sequence reads TGTGCCAGCAGTGGATTGAGTCACTGGAGCTCCTACGAGCAGTACTTC.